These 7 T cell receptor beta chains were all obtained from the same sample, sequenced in a study of T cells in Graves' hyperthyroidism and ophthalmopathy. Regions amplified from RNA transcripts were the TCR beta CDR3 regions. A first-round RT-PCR of the TCR CDR3 used the HTBI primer set. TCRdb analysed the multiplex PCR reads with MiXCR anew, one entry per CDR3 protein. The sample holds 490,000 or so distinct CDR3 sequences; approximately 22% are singletons and the top ten take about 53%. Material for sequencing was blood. These receptors were obtained from a woman in her seventies with Graves' ophthalmopathy.

The rearrangement uses TRBV6-1 and TRBJ2-3, with 8 bases matching TRBD2. The V segment lost 6 bases and the J segment 0 bases; nucleotides outside the gene matches: 11. The CDR3 covers 17 residues. Germline CDR1 is MNHNS and CDR2 is SASEGT. DNA for the CDR3: TGTGCCAGCAGGAGAAGTATACTAGCGGAAAGCACAGATACGCAGTATTTT. It yields the protein CASRRSILAESTDTQYF.

This clonotype was seen only once. The V gene is TRBV6-2 or TRBV6-3, the J gene TRBJ2-2; no firm D call. Trimming left V 7 bases short and J 5 bases short, with 14 bases between. This CDR3 is 14 amino acids long. The germline gives CDR1 MNHEY, CDR2 SVGEGT. CDR3 loop: CASTHTPKTGELFF. CDR3 nucleotides: TGTGCCAGCACCCATACTCCCAAGACCGGGGAGCTGTTTTTT.

This clonotype has only one observation. The chain carries TRBV4-1 and TRBJ1-1; TRBD1 is a possible D gene (5 bases). The length of the CDR3 is 15 residues. Germline assignment: CDR1 MGHRA and CDR2 YSYEKL. V lost 3 bases and J 1 base, leaving 12 bases between the germline ends. The CDR3 sequence is CASSHAGGGNTEAFF. The DNA of the CDR3 is TGCGCCAGCAGCCACGCCGGGGGGGGGAACACTGAAGCTTTCTTT.

In regard to this clonotype: This may come from a read error, since a much larger clone is one base off. The chain has TRBV18 and TRBJ1-6; D is unresolved. V lost 2 bases, J lost 6 bases, and 11 bases lay in between. The CDR3 is made up of 15 amino acids. Germline values: CDR1 KGHSH, CDR2 LQKENI. CDR3 loop: CASSPLQATNSPLHF. The CDR3 region has the DNA TGTGCCAGCTCACCATTGCAGGCGACTAATTCACCCCTCCACTTT.

This clonotype appeared a few times. The chain carries TRBV7-3 and TRBJ2-5, with a possible D match to TRBD1 (5 bases). CDR3 length: 15 amino acids. V shed 2 bases and J shed 9 bases, with 19 bases lying between them. Germline values: CDR1 SGHTA, CDR2 FQGTGA. DNA of the CDR3: TGTGCCAGCAGCTTATTTCCAGGGCGAGGCGAGGCCCAGTACTTC. As protein: CASSLFPGRGEAQYF.

In its sample, this clonotype was seen many times. The rearrangement uses TRBV6-1 and TRBJ2-5; D tentatively reads TRBD1 or TRBD2 (5 bases each). There are 16 residues in the CDR3. V was shortened by 6 bases and J by 1 base, with 18 bases between the two germline ends. Germline CDR1 and CDR2: MNHNS and SASEGT. The CDR3 reads CASSPPRDVGQETQYF. DNA for the CDR3: TGTGCCAGCAGCCCGCCCCGGGACGTAGGCCAAGAGACCCAGTACTTC.

This clonotype was detected only a few times. The chain carries TRBV10-3 and TRBJ2-1; 10 nucleotides match TRBD2. The V segment lost 4 bases and the J segment 7 bases; nucleotides outside the gene matches: 4. Germline CDR1 reads ENHRY; CDR2 reads SYGVKD. The CDR3 runs to 14 residues. The CDR3, as DNA: TGTGCCATCAGTGCGCCTAGCGGGAGAAATGAGCAGTTCTTC. Its translation: CAISAPSGRNEQFF.